Shown below are 32 T cell receptor beta chains from a single sample sequenced in a study of PD-L1 blockade in urothelial cancer. TCRdb's copy holds only in-frame clones and misses some; the assay was immunoSEQ multiplex PCR. The sample comprises roughly 25,000 clones, 84% of which are singletons, and approximately 9.9% rests with the top ten. This material consisted of PBMCs, taken around atezolizumab (anti-PD-L1) treatment. The source of these receptors is an older man with urothelial cancer.

The V gene is TRBV28, the J gene TRBJ2-7, with no clear D. The CDR3 is 12 residues long. V lost 3 bases to trimming and J lost 1 base, with 4 bases between them. Germline lookup yields CDR1 MDHEN and CDR2 SYDVKM. As DNA, the CDR3 is TGTGCCAGCAGTTTCCCATCCTACGAGCAGTACTTC. The encoded protein is CASSFPSYEQYF.

This clone was picked up a small number of times. J is TRBJ2-5 and V is TRBV11-1; a possible D gene is TRBD2 (6 bases). Germline V gene lookup returns CDR1 SGHAT and CDR2 FQDESV (reference sequence). The CDR3 covers 14 residues. Trimming took off 5 bases at V and 2 bases at J, with 12 bases between the two ends. In DNA form, the CDR3 reads TGTGCCAGCAGCACCTTGGGGGGTCAAGAGACCCAGTACTTC. Translating gives CASSTLGGQETQYF. Full variable domain (missing parts from reference TRBV11-1 and TRBJ2-5): EAEVAQSPRYKITEKSQAVAFWCDPISGHATLYWYRQILGQGPELLVQFQDESVVDDSQLPKDRFSAERLKGVDSTLKIQPAELGDSAMYLCASSTLGGQETQYFGPGTRLLVL.

V and J are TRBV5-1 and TRBJ2-5; 11 nucleotides agree with TRBD1. The CDR3 is 16 residues long. The ends lost 1 base at V and 4 bases at J; junction bases unmatched: 6. CDR1 is SGHRS, CDR2 YFSETQ, per germline. This CDR3 is CASSLLPDRGRETQYF. CDR3 DNA sequence: TGCGCCAGCAGCTTGCTGCCGGACAGGGGGCGAGAGACCCAGTACTTC.

The CDR3 region has the DNA TGTGCCAGCAGCTACGGACAGGGGATATTGGGGCAGCCCCAGCATTTT. Protein product: CASSYGQGILGQPQHF. V and J are TRBV5-6 and TRBJ1-5; 9 bases match TRBD1. Trimming took 3 bases from V and 7 from J; bases not matched to a gene: 11. Per germline, CDR1 SGHDT and CDR2 YYEEEE. This CDR3 contains 16 residues. The whole variable domain, filled in from reference TRBV5-6 and TRBJ1-5, reads DAGVTQSPTHLIKTRGQQVTLRCSPKSGHDTVSWYQQALGQGPQFIFQYYEEEERQRGNFPDRFSGHQFPNYSSELNVNALLLGDSALYLCASSYGQGILGQPQHFGDGTRLSIL.

This clone was recorded only once. The chain joins TRBV19 to TRBJ2-5, with no clear D. Between the trimmed V and J ends, which lost 4 bases and 2 bases, there was a span of 8 bases. The CDR3 runs 13 residues. The germline V gene encodes CDR1 LNHDA and CDR2 SQIVND (reference sequence). This CDR3 reads CASSTGSQETQYF. CDR3 nucleotide sequence: TGTGCCAGTAGTACCGGGTCTCAAGAGACCCAGTACTTC.

This chain connects TRBV4-2 to TRBJ2-3; D is perhaps TRBD2 (5 bases). Trimming stripped 1 base from V and 5 bases from J, with 13 bases between. This CDR3 is 15 amino acids long. Germline CDR1 LGHNA, CDR2 YNFKEQ. CDR3 sequence: CASSQGTSPGDTQYF. In DNA form, the CDR3 reads TGTGCCAGCAGCCAAGGGACTTCCCCGGGAGATACGCAGTATTTT.

This clone appeared once. This chain joins TRBV28 and TRBJ1-2; 11 bases map to TRBD1. J lost 7 bases, V lost 8 bases, and 3 bases had no gene match. This CDR3 is built from 12 residues. The germline V gene has CDR1 MDHEN and CDR2 SYDVKM. CDR3 DNA sequence: TGTGCCAGCGGACAGGGGGCCCTTGGCTACACCTTC. It is translated as CASGQGALGYTF.

J is TRBJ2-6 and V is TRBV5-1, with D tentatively TRBD2 (5 bases). CDR1 is SGHRS and CDR2 is YFSETQ in the germline V gene. The CDR3 runs 16 residues. The ends were cut back, 4 bases at V and 1 base at J, with 12 bases in the middle. The CDR3 DNA reads as TGCGCCAGCAGCCTCAACGGGGAATCTGGGGCCAACGTCCTGACTTTC. Encoded protein: CASSLNGESGANVLTF.

The chain combines TRBV7-3 with TRBJ2-1, with 7 bases identical to TRBD1. The CDR3 covers 14 residues. Germline loops: CDR1 SGHTA, CDR2 FQGTGA. V shed 5 bases and J 9 bases; nucleotides not matched to a gene: 10. The CDR3 DNA reads TGTGCCAGCAGCCACAGGGGCGGACGCGGTGAGCAGTTCTTC. Translating it yields CASSHRGGRGEQFF.

This clone was recorded a few times. The rearrangement links TRBV19 to TRBJ1-1; TRBD1 matches at 9 bases. V was pared by 9 bases and J by 0 bases, with 8 bases of the junction left unmatched. The CDR3 sequence is 15 residues long. CDR1 is LNHDA, CDR2 SQIVND, per germline (reference sequence). As DNA, the CDR3 is TGTGCCAGCGTAACAGGGGGCATTATGAACACTGAAGCTTTCTTT. Translation gives CASVTGGIMNTEAFF.

The chain uses TRBV9 and TRBJ1-2; tentatively, D is TRBD1 (6 bases). CDR1 is SGDLS, CDR2 YYNGEE, per germline. The CDR3 consists of 17 residues. Trimming took 3 bases from V and 4 from J, leaving 22 bases between them. The CDR3 bases are TGTGCCAGCAGCGCCTATACCGGGGGGGTCAGGGGCTATGGCTACACCTTC. Translated, it gives CASSAYTGGVRGYGYTF.

This clone occurred a few times. The chain is built from TRBV27 and TRBJ1-2, with 11 bases that match TRBD1. This CDR3 contains 11 residues. Germline values: CDR1 MNHEY, CDR2 SMNVEV (reference sequence). V was clipped by 8 bases and J by 7 bases; unmatched bases: 0. CDR3 nucleotide sequence: TGTGCCAGCGGGACAGGGGGTGGCTACACCTTC. It encodes CASGTGGGYTF.

The count of this clone is one. The genes are TRBV15 and TRBJ1-2, with D perhaps TRBD1 (5 bases). Germline CDR1 LNHNV, CDR2 YYDKDF (reference sequence). The ends were cut back, 0 bases at V and 8 bases at J, with 13 bases in the middle. This CDR3 comprises 14 residues. In DNA form, the CDR3 reads TGTGCCACCAGCAGAGAACAGGCAGGACAAGGCTACACCTTC. Amino acid sequence: CATSREQAGQGYTF. The full variable domain, in which reference TRBV15 and TRBJ1-2 provide the parts outside the CDR3, is DAMVIQNPRYQVTQFGKPVTLSCSQTLNHNVMYWYQQKSSQAPKLLFHYYDKDFNNEADTPDNFQSRRPNTSFCFLDIRSPGLGDTAMYLCATSREQAGQGYTFGSGTRLTVV.

This sequence joins TRBV18 and TRBJ2-1; D remains ambiguous. The CDR3 spans 13 residues. V was pared by 6 bases and J by 3 bases, with 9 bases between. The V gene's germline CDR1 is KGHSH and CDR2 LQKENI. The CDR3 is CASSQSLYNEQFF. Written as DNA, the CDR3 is TGTGCCAGCTCCCAGTCGCTCTACAATGAGCAGTTCTTC.

This chain links TRBV6-6 with TRBJ1-2; weak D call: TRBD1 (6 bases). V was clipped by 0 bases and J by 8 bases, with 13 bases between them. Germline CDR1 and CDR2: MNHNY and SVGAGI (reference sequence). The CDR3 contains 14 residues. CDR3 sequence reads: CASSYSQGLRGYTF. The CDR3 DNA follows: TGTGCCAGCAGTTACTCGCAGGGGCTGAGGGGCTACACCTTC.

The rearrangement joins TRBV5-4 to TRBJ2-2, with D perhaps TRBD2 (5 bases). The germline V gene has CDR1 SGHNT and CDR2 YYREEE (reference sequence). The CDR3 is 14 amino acids. V lost 1 base and J lost 3, with 7 bases in between. CDR3 bases: TGTGCCAGCAGCTTGTTCGGGGACACCGGGGAGCTGTTTTTT. It translates to CASSLFGDTGELFF.

The chain's CDR3 is CASRSDGVNIQYF. CDR3 bases: TGTGCCAGCAGGTCCGACGGGGTAAACATTCAGTACTTC. This chain connects TRBV27 to TRBJ2-4; a weak D match, TRBD2 (5 bases). V was pared by 6 bases and J by 6 bases, with 12 bases between. The CDR3 runs 13 residues. Germline assignment: CDR1 MNHEY and CDR2 SMNVEV (reference sequence).

This clone has just a few counts. This sequence joins TRBV30 and TRBJ1-1, with D maybe TRBD1 (6 bases). Germline V gene data show CDR1 as GTSNPN and CDR2 as SVGIG (reference sequence). The CDR3 is made up of 14 amino acids. Trimming removed 0 bases from V and 5 bases from J, with 13 bases in between. The CDR3, as DNA: TGTGCCTGGAGTGTACGGGGCAGGGGAACTGAAGCTTTCTTT. Encoded protein: CAWSVRGRGTEAFF.

This sequence joins TRBV9 and TRBJ1-3; D ambiguous. Germline CDR1 reads SGDLS; CDR2 reads YYNGEE. The CDR3 length is 13 residues. Between the trimmed V and J ends, which lost 0 bases and 4 bases, there was a span of 5 bases. This CDR3 reads CASSVAIGNTIYF. The CDR3, as DNA: TGTGCCAGCAGCGTAGCTATCGGAAACACCATATATTTT. The full variable domain, completed using reference TRBV9 and TRBJ1-3, is DSGVTQTPKHLITATGQRVTLRCSPRSGDLSVYWYQQSLDQGLQFLIQYYNGEERAKGNILERFSAQQFPDLHSELNLSSLELGDSALYFCASSVAIGNTIYFGEGSWLTVV.

The genes are TRBV2 and TRBJ2-2; 7 bases are a match to TRBD2. The trim removed 8 bases at V and 3 bases at J, leaving 15 bases unmatched. Germline-derived CDR1 and CDR2 are SNHLY and FYNNEI. CDR3 length: 17 amino acids. CDR3 residues: CASRPTLGEGYTGELFF. The CDR3, as DNA: TGTGCCAGCCGGCCGACTCTGGGGGAGGGATACACCGGGGAGCTGTTTTTT.

This clone came up once. This sequence joins TRBV14 and TRBJ2-5, with 8 bases fitting TRBD1. Germline CDR1 reads SGHDN; CDR2 reads FVKESK. The trim removed 5 bases at V and 2 bases at J, leaving 10 bases unmatched. The CDR3 is made up of 16 amino acids. This CDR3 reads CASSRNRGNRQETQYF. Here the CDR3 DNA reads TGTGCCAGCAGCAGAAACAGGGGGAACAGACAAGAGACCCAGTACTTC. Combining the CDR3 with reference TRBV14 and TRBJ2-5 gives the whole variable domain EAGVTQFPSHSVIEKGQTVTLRCDPISGHDNLYWYRRVMGKEIKFLLHFVKESKQDESGMPNNRFLAERTGGTYSTLKVQPAELEDSGVYFCASSRNRGNRQETQYFGPGTRLLVL.

For the CDR3, the DNA is TGTGCCAGCAGCGTGGGACTAGCGGGAGGGCCGCGGGAGACCCAGTACTTC. Translated, it gives CASSVGLAGGPRETQYF. V and J are TRBV2 and TRBJ2-5; the match to TRBD2 covers 16 bases. CDR1 and CDR2 (germline): SNHLY, FYNNEI. V gave up 6 bases and J gave up 5 bases; unmatched junction bases: 9. This CDR3 is built from 17 residues.

This chain connects TRBV28 to TRBJ1-2, with 9 bases aligning to TRBD1. This CDR3 has 15 amino acids. Germline assignment: CDR1 MDHEN and CDR2 SYDVKM. With 6 bases clipped from V and 5 bases from J, the junction kept 10 bases outside the gene matches. The CDR3 DNA reads TGTGCCAGCAGCTCCGGGACAGGGTATTGGTATGGCTACACCTTC. This sequence encodes CASSSGTGYWYGYTF.

In this sample, this clone turned up a few times. This chain links TRBV28 with TRBJ1-2, with no clear D. Germline V gives CDR1 MDHEN, CDR2 SYDVKM. V was trimmed by 2 bases and J by 8 bases, leaving 15 bases between them. The CDR3 length is 14 residues. CDR3 in DNA: TGTGCCAGCAGTTTAGCCCTTGGAGGGCGAGGCTACACCTTC. Amino acid sequence: CASSLALGGRGYTF.

This rearrangement joins TRBV5-4 to TRBJ2-5, with 7 bases fitting TRBD2. CDR3 length equals 16 residues. The V segment lost 4 bases and the J segment 1 base; nucleotides outside the gene matches: 10. CDR1 is SGHNT and CDR2 is YYREEE in the germline V gene (reference sequence). The CDR3 DNA sequence: TGTGCCAGCAGCGGGAAGCGGGAAGGCCCCCAAGAGACCCAGTACTTC. It is translated as CASSGKREGPQETQYF.

This chain connects TRBV5-4 to TRBJ1-3; 7 bases fit TRBD1. The CDR3 totals 14 residues. Trimming at V came to 4 bases and at J to 2 bases, leaving 3 bases not matched to a gene. Germline V gene sequence: CDR1 SGHNT, CDR2 YYREEE (reference sequence). CDR3 DNA: TGTGCCAGCAGCCCCGGGACAGCTGGAAACACCATATATTTT. It codes for CASSPGTAGNTIYF.

V is TRBV7-6 and J is TRBJ1-3, with no clear D. This CDR3 contains 12 residues. Per the germline V gene, CDR1 is SGHVS and CDR2 is FNYEAQ. V was pared by 5 bases and J by 4 bases, with 6 bases between. CDR3 region: CASSQHGNTIYF. The DNA of the CDR3 is TGTGCCAGCAGCCAACACGGAAACACCATATATTTT.

J is TRBJ1-1 and V is TRBV5-6; 9 bases fit TRBD1. This CDR3 has 14 amino acids. V lost 0 bases and J lost 10; bases outside the gene matches: 7. Germline CDR1 is SGHDT and CDR2 is YYEEEE. The CDR3 here is CASSLGTGGARAFF. CDR3 DNA: TGTGCCAGCAGCTTGGGTACAGGGGGCGCGAGAGCTTTCTTT.

The chain uses TRBV5-1 and TRBJ1-5; D unresolved. Germline V gene lookup returns CDR1 SGHRS and CDR2 YFSETQ. V lost 0 bases and J lost 3, with 10 bases in between. The CDR3 extends over 15 amino acids. The CDR3 DNA sequence: TGCGCCAGCAGCTTGGGTGTGGCCGACAATCAGCCCCAGCATTTT. Translated, it gives CASSLGVADNQPQHF.

This CDR3 reads CASASGTSGRADTQYF. For the CDR3, the DNA is TGTGCCAGCGCTTCAGGGACTAGCGGGAGGGCAGATACGCAGTATTTT. This chain uses TRBV19 with TRBJ2-3; 16 positions agree with TRBD2. CDR1 and CDR2 (germline): LNHDA, SQIVND (reference sequence). V was pared by 9 bases and J by 4 bases, with 7 bases of the junction left unmatched. This CDR3 has 16 amino acids.

This clone has a single count. V and J are TRBV27 and TRBJ2-7, with TRBD2 matching 11 bases. Germline values: CDR1 MNHEY, CDR2 SMNVEV (reference sequence). CDR3 length: 15 residues. The V segment lost 2 bases and the J segment 3 bases; nucleotides outside the gene matches: 3. CDR3 coding DNA: TGTGCCAGCAGTTTAGGGCTAGCGGGAGGCTACGAGCAGTACTTC. Amino acids: CASSLGLAGGYEQYF.

The chain couples TRBV4-2 to TRBJ1-1; D unclear. This CDR3 comprises 14 residues. Trimming removed 0 bases at V and 3 bases at J, with 8 bases between. Germline values: CDR1 LGHNA, CDR2 YNFKEQ. CDR3 DNA sequence: TGTGCCAGCAGCCAAGAAACTGGAGACACTGAAGCTTTCTTT. Its translation is CASSQETGDTEAFF.